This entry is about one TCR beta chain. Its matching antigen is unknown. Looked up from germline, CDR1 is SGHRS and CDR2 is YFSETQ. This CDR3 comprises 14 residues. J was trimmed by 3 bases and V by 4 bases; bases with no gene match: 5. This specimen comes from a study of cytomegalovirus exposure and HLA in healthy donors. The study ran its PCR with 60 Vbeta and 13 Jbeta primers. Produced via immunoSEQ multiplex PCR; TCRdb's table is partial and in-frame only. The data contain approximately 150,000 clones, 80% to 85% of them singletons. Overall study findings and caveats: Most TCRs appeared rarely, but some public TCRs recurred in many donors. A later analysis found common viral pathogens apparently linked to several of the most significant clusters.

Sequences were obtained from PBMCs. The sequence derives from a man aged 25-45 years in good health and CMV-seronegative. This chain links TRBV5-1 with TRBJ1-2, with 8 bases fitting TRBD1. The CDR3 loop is CASSPAGQDYGYTF. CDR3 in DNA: TGCGCCAGCAGCCCAGCGGGACAGGACTATGGCTACACCTTC.